These T cell receptor beta chains were read from a single sample in a study of cytomegalovirus exposure and HLA in healthy donors. Repertoires were generated with immunoSEQ multiplex PCR, while TCRdb's copy carries only in-frame clones and drops some. The table includes 100,000 to 150,000 clones, around 90% detected once. The sample consisted of PBMCs. The receptors shown here come from a young woman in good health and CMV-seronegative. Each CDR3 is given with its conserved first and last residue. Each record gives: D gene, clone size, V gene, J gene, CDR3 DNA, CDR3 protein. The D gene is left open where the match is weak. Expanded clones are given a class, and other clones once, few, many or no size at all.

D: .; size: .; V: TRBV30; J: TRBJ1-1; DNA: TGTGCCTGGAGTAACGGGGTCCGGAACACTGAAGCTTTCTTT; CDR3: CAWSNGVRNTEAFF
D: TRBD2; size: .; V: TRBV2; J: TRBJ2-1; DNA: TGTGCCAGCAGGGCGGGACTAGCGGGGTGGAATGAGCAGTTCTTC; CDR3: CASRAGLAGWNEQFF
D: .; size: .; V: TRBV27; J: TRBJ2-7; DNA: TGTGCCAGCAGTTCCAGGGGATATCCTACCTACGAGCAGTACTTC; CDR3: CASSSRGYPTYEQYF
D: TRBD1; size: .; V: TRBV2; J: TRBJ1-2; DNA: TGTGCCAGGCAGGAACAGGGGGTGAATGGCTACACCTTC; CDR3: CARQEQGVNGYTF
D: TRBD2; size: few; V: TRBV2; J: TRBJ2-7; DNA: TGTGCCAGCAGGCCGGGGGGGACTAGGAACAACGAGCAGTACTTC; CDR3: CASRPGGTRNNEQYF
D: .; size: .; V: TRBV9; J: TRBJ2-7; DNA: TGTGCCAGCAGCCTGGGGGCGACCTACGAGCAGTACTTC; CDR3: CASSLGATYEQYF
D: .; size: .; V: TRBV6-1; J: TRBJ1-1; DNA: TGTGCCAGCAGTTATTCCACTGAAGCTTTCTTT; CDR3: CASSYSTEAFF
D: TRBD1; size: .; V: TRBV9; J: TRBJ2-3; DNA: TGTGCCAGCAGCGCATACCGGGACAGGGGCGCAGATACGCAGTATTTT; CDR3: CASSAYRDRGADTQYF
D: .; size: .; V: TRBV7-2; J: TRBJ2-7; DNA: TGTGCCAGCAGCTTAGGGGCTAGTTTGGCGGGCGGCGAGCAGTACTTC; CDR3: CASSLGASLAGGEQYF
D: .; size: .; V: TRBV27; J: TRBJ2-1; DNA: TGTGCCAGCAGTTTATCTGTGGGAGAGAAATACAATGAGCAGTTCTTC; CDR3: CASSLSVGEKYNEQFF
D: TRBD2; size: .; V: TRBV5-4; J: TRBJ2-7; DNA: TGTGCCAGCAGCTTGGCGGCTAGCGGGGCCCCATACGAGCAGTACTTC; CDR3: CASSLAASGAPYEQYF
D: TRBD1; size: .; V: TRBV18; J: TRBJ1-2; DNA: TGTGCCAGCTCACCCTGGGACAGCGACCTAGGTGGCTACACCTTC; CDR3: CASSPWDSDLGGYTF
D: .; size: .; V: TRBV6-1; J: TRBJ2-5; DNA: TGTGCCACTACTAAAGAGACCCAGTACTTC; CDR3: CATTKETQYF
D: .; size: .; V: TRBV19; J: TRBJ1-1; DNA: TGTGCCAGTTCGGCCAGGTCTATTGAAGCTTTCTTT; CDR3: CASSARSIEAFF
D: .; size: .; V: TRBV7-9; J: TRBJ1-6; DNA: TGTGCCAGCAGCCCGGAGGCGAGGAATTCACCCCTCCACTTT; CDR3: CASSPEARNSPLHF
D: TRBD1; size: .; V: TRBV5-1; J: TRBJ1-1; DNA: TGCGCCAGCAGCTACGGACAGGGTGGGAGTACTGAAGCTTTCTTT; CDR3: CASSYGQGGSTEAFF
D: TRBD1; size: .; V: TRBV13; J: TRBJ2-7; DNA: TGTGCCAGCAGCCCACGGGACAGGGGTAACGAGCAGTACTTC; CDR3: CASSPRDRGNEQYF
D: TRBD1; size: .; V: TRBV19; J: TRBJ1-4; DNA: TGTGCCAGTAGTCCGAACCGGGACAGGGTCGCGAAACTGTTTTTT; CDR3: CASSPNRDRVAKLFF
D: .; size: .; V: TRBV19; J: TRBJ1-5; DNA: TGTGCCAGTAGTCAGGATAGCAATCAGCCCCAGCATTTT; CDR3: CASSQDSNQPQHF
D: .; size: .; V: TRBV7-3; J: TRBJ2-5; DNA: TGTGCCAGCAGCTTGGGGGGAAATAACCAAGAGACCCAGTACTTC; CDR3: CASSLGGNNQETQYF
D: .; size: .; V: TRBV5-1; J: TRBJ1-1; DNA: TGCGCCAGCAGCTTGTTACCCGCCGGACAGAACACTGAAGCTTTCTTT; CDR3: CASSLLPAGQNTEAFF
D: TRBD2; size: .; V: TRBV2; J: TRBJ2-3; DNA: TGTGCCAGCATGAGAATAGCGGGGGCCACAGATACGCAGTATTTT; CDR3: CASMRIAGATDTQYF
D: .; size: .; V: TRBV6-6; J: TRBJ2-7; DNA: TGTGCCAGCACTACAGGGAGCAGCTACGAGCAGTACTTC; CDR3: CASTTGSSYEQYF
D: TRBD2; size: .; V: TRBV19; J: TRBJ2-2; DNA: TGTGCCAGTAGTAGTAGCGGGAGAAACACCGGGGAGCTGTTTTTT; CDR3: CASSSSGRNTGELFF
D: TRBD1; size: .; V: TRBV5-1; J: TRBJ1-2; DNA: TGCGCCAGCAGCTGGACAGGGGGCGCCGGATGGGGCTATGGCTACACCTTC; CDR3: CASSWTGGAGWGYGYTF
D: .; size: .; V: TRBV15; J: TRBJ2-5; DNA: TGTGCCACCAGCAGAGTGGGGGCCGAGTATGAGACCCAGTACTTC; CDR3: CATSRVGAEYETQYF
D: TRBD1; size: .; V: TRBV7-2; J: TRBJ2-5; DNA: TGTGCCAGCAGCTTAGTCGCTAGGACAGGGGGCGGGGAGACCCAGTACTTC; CDR3: CASSLVARTGGGETQYF
D: .; size: .; V: TRBV4-2; J: TRBJ1-1; DNA: TGTGCCAGCAGCCCGGAGAGGAACACTGAAGCTTTCTTT; CDR3: CASSPERNTEAFF
D: TRBD2; size: .; V: TRBV5-6; J: TRBJ2-2; DNA: TGTGCCAGCAGCCCTGGACTAGCGGTGAACACCGGGGAGCTGTTTTTT; CDR3: CASSPGLAVNTGELFF
D: .; size: .; V: TRBV18; J: TRBJ2-7; DNA: TGTGCCAGCTCAGACACCTACGAGCAGTACTTC; CDR3: CASSDTYEQYF
D: .; size: .; V: TRBV6-1; J: TRBJ2-7; DNA: TGTGCCAGCAGTGGGTTCAGTGCAGACTACGAGCAGTACTTC; CDR3: CASSGFSADYEQYF
D: .; size: .; V: TRBV28; J: TRBJ1-1; DNA: TGTGCCAGCAGTTTCTCTAGGGGCCGGGCTTTGTCTGAAGCTTTCTTT; CDR3: CASSFSRGRALSEAFF
D: TRBD1; size: once; V: TRBV2; J: TRBJ2-1; DNA: TGTGCCAGCAGGCTACAGGGGTCCCCCTACAATGAGCAGTTCTTC; CDR3: CASRLQGSPYNEQFF
D: TRBD1; size: .; V: TRBV27; J: TRBJ1-4; DNA: TGTGCCAGCAGTTTAGGGACAGGGGGTTTGGCTAATGAAAAACTGTTTTTT; CDR3: CASSLGTGGLANEKLFF
D: .; size: once; V: TRBV21-1; J: TRBJ2-5; DNA: TGTGCCAGCAGCAGCTCTGGGACAGGGACCCAAGAGACCCAGTACTTC; CDR3: CASSSSGTGTQETQYF
D: .; size: .; V: TRBV18; J: TRBJ2-3; DNA: TGTGCCAGCTCACCAGTCGGGAGTGGCGCAGATACGCAGTATTTT; CDR3: CASSPVGSGADTQYF
D: TRBD1; size: .; V: TRBV19; J: TRBJ2-2; DNA: TGTGCCAGTAGTATGGGACAGGGGAACACCGGGGAGCTGTTTTTT; CDR3: CASSMGQGNTGELFF
D: TRBD1; size: .; V: TRBV7-9; J: TRBJ2-7; DNA: TGTGCCAGCAGCACAGGGGGACAGGGAAACGAGCAGTACTTC; CDR3: CASSTGGQGNEQYF
D: .; size: once; V: TRBV4-2; J: TRBJ2-3; DNA: TGTGCCAGCAGCCAAGATGTGGGCCAAAATACGCAGTATTTT; CDR3: CASSQDVGQNTQYF
D: TRBD1; size: few; V: TRBV2; J: TRBJ1-2; DNA: TGTGCCAGGACCGGGACAGGGGTCGCCTTC; CDR3: CARTGTGVAF
D: .; size: .; V: TRBV2; J: TRBJ1-1; DNA: TGTGCCAGCACGTTGGGGCAGGGCGGGGGGATGAACACTGAAGCTTTCTTT; CDR3: CASTLGQGGGMNTEAFF
D: .; size: .; V: TRBV30; J: TRBJ1-6; DNA: TGTGCCTGGAGATGGCAGGGAAATTCACCCCTCCACTTT; CDR3: CAWRWQGNSPLHF
D: .; size: .; V: TRBV5-1; J: TRBJ2-3; DNA: TGCGCCAGCAGTATCGGAGATAGCACAGATACGCAGTATTTT; CDR3: CASSIGDSTDTQYF
D: TRBD2; size: .; V: TRBV9; J: TRBJ2-1; DNA: TGTGCCAGCAGCGACAGCGGGGGGGATAACAATGAGCAGTTCTTC; CDR3: CASSDSGGDNNEQFF
D: TRBD1; size: few; V: TRBV30; J: TRBJ1-2; DNA: TGTGCCTGGAGGTCCGGGACAGGTCGCCTCTATGGCTACACCTTC; CDR3: CAWRSGTGRLYGYTF